Following are 7 T cell receptor beta chains from one sample sequenced in a study of identifying expanded T cells in peripheral blood. This table comes from immunoSEQ multiplex PCR, and its TCRdb copy is limited to in-frame clones, with some not included. In the table there are under 150,000 clones, 70% to 90% of which are singletons. Sequenced: blood. These TCRs come from a person aged 18-70 years in good health.

This chain connects TRBV7-3 to TRBJ1-2, with D unclear. There are 15 residues in the CDR3. Trimming took off 5 bases at V and 2 bases at J, with 15 bases between the two ends. CDR1 and CDR2 from the germline V gene are SGHTA and FQGTGA. CDR3 sequence reads: CASSPGRDLNYGYTF. The CDR3 nucleotides read TGTGCCAGCAGCCCTGGAAGGGATTTGAACTATGGCTACACCTTC.

This chain joins TRBV5-4 and TRBJ1-4; the D is unclear. Between the trimmed V and J ends, which lost 0 bases and 3 bases, there was a span of 6 bases. The CDR3 contains 14 residues. Germline CDR1 reads SGHNT; CDR2 reads YYREEE (reference sequence). CDR3 in amino acids: CASSLDSANEKLFF. In DNA form, the CDR3 reads TGTGCCAGCAGCTTGGATAGTGCTAATGAAAAACTGTTTTTT.

This clone was observed a few times. The chain recombines TRBV9 with TRBJ2-7, with TRBD1 matching 9 bases. The CDR3 is made up of 14 amino acids. V lost 0 bases, J lost 4 bases, and 2 bases stayed unmatched. Germline V gene data show CDR1 as SGDLS and CDR2 as YYNGEE. CDR3 region: CASSVGGQGYEQYF. In nucleotides, the CDR3 is TGTGCCAGCAGCGTAGGAGGACAGGGGTACGAGCAGTACTTC.

This clone appeared once. The chain has TRBV12-5 and TRBJ2-1; tentative D call: TRBD1 (6 bases). Per germline, CDR1 LGHNT and CDR2 FRNRAP. CDR3 length: 14 residues. V was pared by 1 base and J by 8 bases, with 12 bases between. CDR3 sequence reads: CASGLAAGADEQFF. The CDR3 DNA sequence: TGTGCTAGTGGTTTGGCCGCAGGGGCAGATGAGCAGTTCTTC.

The V and J genes are TRBV6-5 and TRBJ2-4; the D gene is possibly TRBD1 (5 bases). The CDR3 covers 11 residues. Trimming stripped 8 bases from V and 8 bases from J, with 10 bases between. Germline values: CDR1 MNHEY, CDR2 SVGAGI. CDR3 amino acids: CASGAEDIQYF. The CDR3 DNA is TGTGCCAGCGGGGCGGAAGACATTCAGTACTTC.

A remark on this clone: Other DNA sequences in this sample translate to the same CDR3. The chain joins TRBV19 to TRBJ2-5; TRBD2 matches at 8 bases. V trimming: 10 bases; J trimming: 5 bases; junction bases outside the gene matches: 9. Germline CDR1 is LNHDA and CDR2 is SQIVND (reference sequence). This CDR3 region has 13 residues. The CDR3 sequence: CATRRGEGETQYF. The CDR3, as DNA: TGTGCCACACGGCGGGGGGAGGGGGAGACCCAGTACTTC.

The chain employs TRBV25-1 and TRBJ2-1, with D perhaps given as TRBD1 or TRBD2 (6 bases each). CDR3 size: 15 residues. The V end lost 2 bases, the J end lost 8 bases, and 16 bases lay between the germline ends. In germline, CDR1 is MGHDK, CDR2 SYGVNS. CDR3 sequence (DNA): TGTGCCAGCAGTGAAAGTAGGGGGACTGGGGATGAGCAGTTCTTC. It translates to CASSESRGTGDEQFF.